The sequence of this T cell receptor (beta chain) was determined in a study of T cell repertoires in cytomegalovirus infection. The study, taken as a whole, reports: Carriers of CMV plus the relevant HLA were identified by cumulative public TCR beta family frequency. Across the ex vivo response, the dominant clonotypes were HLA-C-restricted CMV-specific TCR beta clonotypes.

One entry per CDR3 protein, called by TCRdb with MiXCR from the reads. The sample includes hundreds of thousands of distinct CDR3 sequences, 20% to 25% of them seen just once. This clonotype has a count of ten or more. No antigen is known for it. This CDR3 region has 15 residues. Trimming removed 6 bases from V and 5 bases from J, with 22 bases in between. Germline V gives CDR1 DFQATT, CDR2 SNEGSKA (reference sequence). The rearrangement links TRBV20-1 to TRBJ1-2, with D perhaps TRBD1 (6 bases). This TCR came from a human donor in good health (CMV status not recorded). Some clones in this sample may be carry-over from other donors' samples. The sequenced material came from CD8+ T cells from PBMCs. This chain's CDR3 is CSATKTGTRIYGYTF. As DNA, the CDR3 is TGCAGTGCCACAAAGACCGGGACAAGGATTTATGGCTACACCTTC.